The 17 T cell receptor beta chains given below trace back to one sample, sequenced in a study of cytomegalovirus exposure and HLA in healthy donors. The PCR was carried out with 60 Vbeta primers and 13 Jbeta primers. Produced via immunoSEQ multiplex PCR; TCRdb's table is partial and in-frame only. Of 200,000 or so clones in the sample, around 73% are singletons; the top ten hold 2.5% to 3.5%. Sequenced sample: PBMCs. The receptors here all came from a woman aged 25 to 39 in good health and CMV-seronegative.

This sequence joins TRBV2 and TRBJ1-1; D is possibly TRBD1 (5 bases). This CDR3 comprises 14 residues. The germline gives CDR1 SNHLY, CDR2 FYNNEI. The germline V and J ends were trimmed by 8 bases and 2 bases, with 15 bases remaining between them. CDR3 protein: CASPDRGVNTEAFF. The CDR3, as DNA: TGTGCCAGCCCTGACCGGGGGGTTAACACTGAAGCTTTCTTT.

The chain employs TRBV7-8 and TRBJ2-7; TRBD1 might be the D (6 bases). There are 14 residues in the CDR3. Per the germline V gene, CDR1 is SGHVS and CDR2 is FQNEAQ. V was pared by 5 bases and J by 4 bases, with 15 bases between. CDR3 nucleotides: TGTGCCAGCAGCACAAACAGGGTTCGTTACGAGCAGTACTTC. Protein product: CASSTNRVRYEQYF.

This chain links TRBV6-6 with TRBJ2-5; the D is unclear. The V gene's germline CDR1 is MNHNY and CDR2 SVGAGI (reference sequence). Trimming stripped 6 bases from V and 0 bases from J, with 8 bases between. This CDR3 has 13 amino acids. The CDR3 DNA is TGTGCCAGCAGCTCACAGCACCAAGAGACCCAGTACTTC. Its protein product is CASSSQHQETQYF.

V and J are TRBV9 and TRBJ2-3, with 11 positions matching TRBD2. Germline V CDR1 and CDR2: SGDLS, YYNGEE. Unmatched junction bases numbered 11, after V lost 8 bases and J lost 0 bases. This CDR3 has 17 residues. CDR3 nucleotides: TGTGCCAGGAGGAATAAGACTAGCGGGGAGAGCACAGATACGCAGTATTTT. The encoded protein is CARRNKTSGESTDTQYF.

The chain employs TRBV2 and TRBJ1-2; TRBD1 agrees at 7 bases. The CDR3 is made up of 14 amino acids. V gave up 5 bases and J gave up 7 bases; unmatched junction bases: 10. The germline CDR1 and CDR2 sequences are SNHLY and FYNNEI. The CDR3, as DNA: TGTGCCAGCAGTAGAAACAGGGGAAACGGTGGCTACACCTTC. Translated, it gives CASSRNRGNGGYTF.

The V and J genes are TRBV9 and TRBJ1-2; 11 nucleotides match TRBD1. The CDR3 is 15 amino acids. The V gene end was trimmed by 4 bases and the J gene end by 8 bases; junction bases not matched to a gene: 10. Germline assignment: CDR1 SGDLS and CDR2 YYNGEE. The CDR3 DNA is TGTGCCAGCAGCTTGGACAGGGGGCTAACGAAAGGCTACACCTTC. Translating it yields CASSLDRGLTKGYTF. Filled out from reference TRBV9 and TRBJ1-2, the complete variable domain reads DSGVTQTPKHLITATGQRVTLRCSPRSGDLSVYWYQQSLDQGLQFLIQYYNGEERAKGNILERFSAQQFPDLHSELNLSSLELGDSALYFCASSLDRGLTKGYTFGSGTRLTVV.

The V gene is TRBV5-1, the J gene TRBJ2-5; a weak D match, TRBD2 (6 bases). V lost 3 bases and J lost 3, with 15 bases in between. The length of the CDR3 is 15 residues. Germline values: CDR1 SGHRS, CDR2 YFSETQ. The CDR3 region is CASSSLPGGEETQYF. The CDR3 coding sequence is TGCGCCAGCAGCTCCCTCCCCGGGGGTGAAGAGACCCAGTACTTC.

This sequence joins TRBV6-5 and TRBJ2-5; possible D gene TRBD1, 6 bases. Germline values: CDR1 MNHEY, CDR2 SVGAGI. V was clipped by 2 bases and J by 4 bases, with 8 bases between them. The CDR3 sequence is 13 residues long. The DNA for the CDR3 is TGTGCCAGCAGTTACGTCAGGGGAGAGACCCAGTACTTC. Translation gives CASSYVRGETQYF.

The J gene is TRBJ1-2, the V gene TRBV25-1; TRBD1 matches 8 bases. The germline V gene has CDR1 MGHDK and CDR2 SYGVNS. The CDR3 extends over 15 amino acids. V lost 5 bases, J lost 2 bases, and 7 bases stayed unmatched. CDR3 nucleotides: TGTGCCAGCAGTAGGCAACAGGGGGGCAACTATGGCTACACCTTC. Its translation is CASSRQQGGNYGYTF.

The V and J genes are TRBV28 and TRBJ1-1, with D tentatively TRBD1 (6 bases). The CDR3 loop spans 15 amino acids. The V gene's germline CDR1 is MDHEN and CDR2 SYDVKM. The V and J ends lost 3 bases and 0 bases respectively, with 11 bases between them. DNA for the CDR3: TGTGCCAGCAGTTTGAGGGGGGGGCTGAACACTGAAGCTTTCTTT. Its protein is CASSLRGGLNTEAFF.

The chain joins TRBV5-1 to TRBJ1-1, with 7 bases fitting TRBD1. The germline CDR1 and CDR2 sequences are SGHRS and YFSETQ. Unmatched junction bases numbered 5, after V lost 4 bases and J lost 2 bases. CDR3 length equals 14 residues. The DNA of the CDR3 is TGCGCCAGCAGCCCCCGGACAGGAAACACTGAAGCTTTCTTT. Residues: CASSPRTGNTEAFF.

J is TRBJ2-1 and V is TRBV27; 8 nucleotides align to TRBD2. The V and J ends lost 8 bases and 2 bases, in that order; junction bases with no gene match: 8. The CDR3 covers 15 residues. CDR1 and CDR2 (germline): MNHEY, SMNVEV (reference sequence). CDR3 residues: CASPGGALPYNEQFF. In DNA, the CDR3 is TGTGCCAGCCCGGGGGGGGCTCTCCCCTACAATGAGCAGTTCTTC.

This sequence joins TRBV29-1 and TRBJ1-3; a weak D match, TRBD1 (5 bases). Per the germline V gene, CDR1 is SQVTM and CDR2 is ANQGSEA. The ends were cut back, 5 bases at V and 0 bases at J, with 11 bases in the middle. The CDR3 extends over 14 amino acids. Written as DNA, the CDR3 is TGCAGCGTTCGTACAGGATTCTCTGGAAACACCATATATTTT. It encodes CSVRTGFSGNTIYF.

The chain is built from TRBV6-5 and TRBJ1-2, with D perhaps TRBD1 (5 bases). The V and J ends lost 2 bases and 1 base respectively, with 11 bases between them. The CDR3 runs 15 residues. Germline loops: CDR1 MNHEY, CDR2 SVGAGI. The CDR3 reads CASSYGAEINYGYTF. In DNA, the CDR3 is TGTGCCAGCAGTTACGGGGCAGAGATTAACTATGGCTACACCTTC.

The gene calls are TRBV7-9 and TRBJ1-5, with 8 nucleotides matching TRBD1. CDR1 and CDR2 from the germline V gene are SEHNR and FQNEAQ (reference sequence). The junction had 5 bases not matched to a gene; V was cut back by 5 bases and J by 5 bases. This CDR3 comprises 14 residues. This CDR3 is CASSQTGAHQPQHF. CDR3 nucleotide sequence: TGTGCCAGCAGCCAGACAGGGGCACATCAGCCCCAGCATTTT.

The V call is TRBV14, the J call TRBJ2-7, with 7 bases matching TRBD1. Germline V CDR1 and CDR2: SGHDN, FVKESK. This CDR3 has 15 amino acids. Trimming cost V 2 bases and J 0 bases; bases outside gene matches: 4. This chain's CDR3 is CASSQTGANSYEQYF. CDR3 DNA sequence: TGTGCCAGCAGCCAAACAGGGGCTAACTCCTACGAGCAGTACTTC.

With respect to this clone: The junction differs from germline at one of its ends, possibly a read error. J is TRBJ1-2 and V is TRBV5-1, with a possible D match to TRBD1 (5 bases). CDR3 length equals 15 residues. Germline V CDR1 and CDR2: SGHRS, YFSETQ. CDR3 protein: CASSLDLGGREGYPF. As DNA, the CDR3 is TGCGCCAGCAGCTTGGATCTCGGCGGCAGGGAGGGCTACCCCTTC.